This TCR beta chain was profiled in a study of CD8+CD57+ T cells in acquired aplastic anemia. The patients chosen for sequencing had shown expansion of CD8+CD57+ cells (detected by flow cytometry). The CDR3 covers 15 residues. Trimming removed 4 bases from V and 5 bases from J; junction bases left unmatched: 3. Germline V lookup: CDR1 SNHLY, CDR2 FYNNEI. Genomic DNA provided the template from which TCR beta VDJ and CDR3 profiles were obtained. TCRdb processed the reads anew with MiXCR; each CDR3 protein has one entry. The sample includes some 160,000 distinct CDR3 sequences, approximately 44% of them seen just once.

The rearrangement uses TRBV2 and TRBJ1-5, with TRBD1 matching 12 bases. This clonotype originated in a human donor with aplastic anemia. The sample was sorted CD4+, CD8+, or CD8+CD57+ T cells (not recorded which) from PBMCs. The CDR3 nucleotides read TGTGCCAGCAGTGCCGGGACAGGGGGCGATCAGCCCCAGCATTTT. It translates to CASSAGTGGDQPQHF.